This T cell receptor beta chain is from a study of CD8 T cells in Susac syndrome. Random hexamers served to reverse transcribe about 0.5 to 1 ug RNA. It was immunoSEQ multiplex PCR that amplified TCR beta CDR3 across 54 Vbeta and 13 Jbeta. TCRdb processed the immunoSEQ multiplex PCR reads anew with MiXCR; each CDR3 protein has one entry. The sample gives under 200,000 distinct CDR3 sequences, just under 95% of which show up once; approximately 0.16% is in the top ten. The germline CDR1 and CDR2 sequences are SGHRS and YFSETQ. Unmatched junction bases numbered 6, after V lost 4 bases and J lost 6 bases. The CDR3 runs 14 residues.

The receptor's source is a human donor with Susac syndrome. The sequenced sample consisted of CD8+ T cells from PBMCs. The chain recombines TRBV5-1 with TRBJ2-1; 8 bases align to TRBD1. The DNA for the CDR3 is TGCGCCAGCAGCCTAAGAACAGGGGGCAATGAGCAGTTCTTC. Translated: CASSLRTGGNEQFF.